The clone carrying this T cell receptor (beta chain) was recorded only once. V was pared by 4 bases and J by 2 bases, with 8 bases of the junction left unmatched. This CDR3 is 15 amino acids long. The germline V gene encodes CDR1 SGHRS and CDR2 YFSETQ. Primers included in the PCR were 60 Vbeta and 13 Jbeta primers. The protocol was immunoSEQ multiplex PCR, while the TCRdb copy is restricted to in-frame clones and leaves out a portion. This sample has 200,000 to 250,000 clones; approximately 79% occur once, and the top ten carry approximately 1.5%. The source of the sample is a study of cytomegalovirus exposure and HLA in healthy donors.

The sequence was obtained from a man in his fifties or sixties in good health and CMV-seronegative. The sequenced material came from PBMCs. This chain connects TRBV5-1 to TRBJ1-1, with 7 bases matching TRBD1. CDR3 sequence (DNA): TGCGCCAGCAGCGTGGAGGGGGCTCCTAACACTGAAGCTTTCTTT. Protein product: CASSVEGAPNTEAFF. Using reference TRBV5-1 and TRBJ1-1 for the parts outside the CDR3, the full variable domain is KAGVTQTPRYLIKTRGQQVTLSCSPISGHRSVSWYQQTPGQGLQFLFEYFSETQRNKGNFPGRFSGRQFSNSRSEMNVSTLELGDSALYLCASSVEGAPNTEAFFGQGTRLTVV.